The 7 T cell receptor beta chains below were found in one sample sequenced in a study of tumor and adjacent non-tumor tissue in lung cancer. TCRbeta libraries were built with three rounds of nested PCR, modified from ARM-PCR. TCRdb re-called the multiplex PCR reads through MiXCR, storing one row per CDR3 protein. The sample has around 79,000 distinct CDR3 sequences, 55% to 80% seen once. The template was RNA from unsorted bulk tissue. Sequenced sample: lung tumor tissue. These receptors all stem from a woman aged 40-49 years with non-small cell lung cancer.

As regards this clonotype: This may stem from a read error, because a much larger clone lies one nucleotide away. This chain connects TRBV7-8 to TRBJ1-1, with D unresolved. The CDR3 length is 15 residues. Germline assignment: CDR1 SGHVS and CDR2 FQNEAQ. V was cut by 1 base and J by 6 bases, with 15 bases left in between. The CDR3 sequence is CASSLVVRRSAEAFF. CDR3 in DNA: TGTGCCAGCAGCTTAGTAGTTCGGAGGAGCGCTGAAGCTTTCTTT.

A remark on this clonotype: The CDR3 carries no conserved terminal phenylalanine or tryptophan, so it likely arises from a read error. The chain employs TRBV11-2 and TRBJ2-1; 10 bases align to TRBD2. CDR1 and CDR2 from the germline V gene are SGHAT and FQNNGV. This CDR3 is built from 14 residues. DNA for the CDR3: TGTGCCAGTAGCTGGACTAGCGGAAAGAATGGGCAGTTCTGC. This sequence encodes CASSWTSGKNGQFC.

Worth noting for this clonotype: Relative to the germline gene, one junction end is altered; a read error may explain this. This sequence joins TRBV28 and TRBJ1-4; D not certain. Germline CDR1 reads MDHEN; CDR2 reads SYDVKM. The CDR3 runs 15 residues. In DNA, the CDR3 is TGTGCCAGCAGTTTAGGACGGGAGGCTAACGAAAAACTGTTTTTT. Translating gives CASSLGREANEKLFF.

The chain has TRBV5-1 and TRBJ2-3; TRBD2 matches at 8 bases. The V and J ends lost 5 bases and 0 bases, in that order; junction bases with no gene match: 17. Germline loops: CDR1 SGHRS, CDR2 YFSETQ. The CDR3 runs to 19 residues. CDR3 loop: CASRNPWTGGGISTDTQYF. CDR3 DNA: TGCGCCAGCAGGAATCCATGGACTGGCGGGGGGATTAGCACAGATACGCAGTATTTT.

This clonotype showed up many times. DNA of the CDR3: TGTGCCAGCAGCCAAGGCCGAGCCCGGAGCTCCTACAATGAGCAGTTCTTC. Encoded protein: CASSQGRARSSYNEQFF. The genes are TRBV4-2 and TRBJ2-1; D remains unclear. Germline loops: CDR1 LGHNA, CDR2 YNFKEQ. Deletions cut 1 base from V and 0 bases from J, with 13 bases between. The CDR3 has 17 amino acids.

About this clonotype: This CDR3 fails to terminate in the conserved phenylalanine or tryptophan, so it likely reflects a read error. V and J are TRBV29-1 and TRBJ2-7, with 8 bases that match TRBD2. The CDR3 is 15 residues long. Germline V lookup: CDR1 SQVTM, CDR2 ANQGSEA. Written as DNA, the CDR3 is TGTAGCGCCTTGAGGTCGGGGGGGAGCTCCTACGAGCAGTACCTC. It is translated as CSALRSGGSSYEQYL.

This clonotype was counted a single time. In this CDR3 the conserved last residue, phenylalanine or tryptophan, is missing, so a read error is likely. The gene calls are TRBV4-1 and TRBJ1-4; 8 nucleotides match TRBD1. V shed 0 bases, J shed 11 bases, and the junction held 11 bases outside the gene matches. CDR1 and CDR2 from the germline V gene are MGHRA and YSYEKL. CDR3 length equals 16 residues. The CDR3 region is CASSQDLARGLGKLFS. The CDR3 DNA is TGCGCCAGCAGCCAAGATCTTGCCAGGGGGCTTGGGAAACTGTTTTCT.